Shown below are 31 T cell receptor beta chains from a single sample sequenced in a study of T cell repertoires in cytomegalovirus infection. TCRdb passed the reads through MiXCR, listing each CDR3 protein once. Of roughly 180,000 distinct CDR3 sequences in the sample, about 18% were seen once. Sequences were obtained from CD8+ T cells from PBMCs. These receptor sequences come from a human donor in good health (CMV status not recorded). Some clones in this sample may be carry-over from other donors' samples.

This clonotype was observed a handful of times. The V and J genes are TRBV7-9 and TRBJ2-7; D not resolved. This CDR3 has 12 amino acids. Germline CDR1 and CDR2: SEHNR and FQNEAQ (reference sequence). Between the trimmed V and J ends, which lost 5 bases and 3 bases, there was a span of 8 bases. Here the CDR3 reads CASSRDNYEQYF. CDR3 bases: TGTGCCAGCAGCCGTGATAACTACGAGCAGTACTTC.

This chain joins TRBV29-1 and TRBJ2-7; D perhaps matches TRBD2 (7 bases). V was trimmed by 6 bases and J by 2 bases, leaving 17 bases between them. The CDR3 loop spans 14 amino acids. CDR1 and CDR2 from the germline V gene are SQVTM and ANQGSEA. The CDR3 DNA follows: TGCAGCGTCTCTGGGGGGGACACAGCCTACGAGCAGTACTTC. The encoded protein is CSVSGGDTAYEQYF.

A few counts support this clonotype. This sequence joins TRBV28 and TRBJ1-5; possible D gene TRBD1, 5 bases. Germline CDR1 MDHEN, CDR2 SYDVKM. Trimming pared 6 bases from V and 1 base from J, leaving 19 bases between. The CDR3 runs 17 residues. The DNA for the CDR3 is TGTGCCAGCAGCACCCTTGGGGGATCGGGAAGCAATCAGCCCCAGCATTTT. Protein: CASSTLGGSGSNQPQHF.

This clonotype was found a few times. The chain is built from TRBV7-8 and TRBJ2-1; 7 bases align to TRBD2. J gave up 4 bases and V 3 bases, and 6 bases lay outside the gene matches. The CDR3 runs 15 residues. The germline V gene encodes CDR1 SGHVS and CDR2 FQNEAQ. The CDR3 nucleotides read TGTGCCAGCAGCTTGCAGCGGGGCATTTACAATGAGCAGTTCTTC. This gives the protein CASSLQRGIYNEQFF.

This clonotype was detected a few times. The rearrangement links TRBV6-1 to TRBJ2-1; no firm D call. CDR3 length equals 17 residues. Germline CDR1 and CDR2: MNHNS and SASEGT. Between the trimmed V and J ends, which lost 3 bases and 1 base, there was a span of 16 bases. The CDR3 sequence: CASSDLRRTASYNEQFF. In DNA form, the CDR3 reads TGTGCCAGCAGTGATCTCAGGCGCACCGCATCCTACAATGAGCAGTTCTTC.

This clonotype was seen a few times. The chain has TRBV6-1 and TRBJ2-1; possible D gene TRBD2, 6 bases. The CDR3 loop spans 15 amino acids. Per germline, CDR1 MNHNS and CDR2 SASEGT. Trimming removed 6 bases at V and 0 bases at J, with 12 bases between. CDR3 bases: TGTGCCAGCAGGACGGGACTCTTCTCCTACAATGAGCAGTTCTTC. It is translated as CASRTGLFSYNEQFF.

This clonotype was counted a few times. CDR3 DNA: TGTGCCAGCAGCTTAGGCGGGGTGAGCACTGAAGCTTTCTTT. It translates to CASSLGGVSTEAFF. The genes are TRBV7-9 and TRBJ1-1; D is unresolved. This CDR3 has 14 residues. Germline V gives CDR1 SEHNR, CDR2 FQNEAQ (reference sequence). V was shortened by 1 base and J by 4 bases, with 10 bases between the two germline ends.

The chain couples TRBV14 to TRBJ1-2, with a possible D match to TRBD1 (5 bases). Germline CDR1 SGHDN, CDR2 FVKESK. Trimming removed 7 bases from V and 6 bases from J, with 21 bases in between. The CDR3 totals 15 residues. CDR3 sequence (DNA): TGTGCCAGCACACAAGATGTAGGGGATTTCGATGGCTACACCTTC. It specifies CASTQDVGDFDGYTF.

This rearrangement joins TRBV28 to TRBJ2-3; D is unresolved. With 4 bases removed from V and 7 bases from J, the gap between germline ends came to 9 bases. The CDR3 sequence is 12 residues long. Germline CDR1 reads MDHEN; CDR2 reads SYDVKM. The CDR3, as DNA: TGTGCCAGCAGTTCCCGGCCCAATACGCAGTATTTT. Protein product: CASSSRPNTQYF.

The CDR3 sequence is CASSYHGGTGNEQYF. The CDR3 bases are TGTGCCAGCAGTTACCACGGGGGGACAGGGAACGAGCAGTACTTC. This chain links TRBV6-2 or TRBV6-3 with TRBJ2-7, with 9 positions matching TRBD1. Germline-derived CDR1 and CDR2 are MNHEY and SVGEGT. J lost 5 bases, V lost 2 bases, and 7 bases had no gene match. This CDR3 contains 15 residues.

The chain links TRBV5-1 to TRBJ2-1; TRBD1 matches 8 bases. The V and J ends lost 0 bases and 5 bases, in that order; junction bases with no gene match: 10. The CDR3 is made up of 17 amino acids. CDR1 SGHRS and CDR2 YFSETQ come from the germline V gene. The chain's CDR3 is CASSLENDRGFHNEQFF. DNA for the CDR3: TGCGCCAGCAGCTTGGAGAACGACAGGGGATTCCACAATGAGCAGTTCTTC.

J is TRBJ2-3 and V is TRBV12-3 or TRBV12-4, with 10 bases matching TRBD1. J was trimmed by 6 bases and V by 5 bases; bases with no gene match: 5. The CDR3 is 14 amino acids. CDR3 sequence reads: CASSRQGASDTQYF. The CDR3 region has the DNA TGTGCCAGCAGTAGACAGGGGGCTAGTGATACGCAGTATTTT.

This clonotype showed up just a few times. J is TRBJ2-2 and V is TRBV12-3 or TRBV12-4, with D unresolved. There are 14 residues in the CDR3. Deletions cut 6 bases from V and 0 bases from J, with 8 bases between. CDR3 residues: CASRGETNTGELFF. The CDR3 region has the DNA TGTGCCAGCAGGGGTGAGACGAACACCGGGGAGCTGTTTTTT.

V gene TRBV9 combines with J gene TRBJ2-3, with 9 nucleotides matching TRBD2. The CDR3 runs to 15 residues. The germline V gene has CDR1 SGDLS and CDR2 YYNGEE. J gave up 5 bases and V 0 bases, and 4 bases lay outside the gene matches. In DNA form, the CDR3 reads TGTGCCAGCAGCGTAGGGACTAGCGTTGGAGATACGCAGTATTTT. Translation gives CASSVGTSVGDTQYF. The variable domain in full, completed from reference TRBV9 and TRBJ2-3, reads DSGVTQTPKHLITATGQRVTLRCSPRSGDLSVYWYQQSLDQGLQFLIQYYNGEERAKGNILERFSAQQFPDLHSELNLSSLELGDSALYFCASSVGTSVGDTQYFGPGTRLTVL.

This clonotype was seen a few times. V gene TRBV25-1 combines with J gene TRBJ2-3; a weak D match, TRBD2 (5 bases). The CDR3 is 15 amino acids. The germline CDR1 and CDR2 sequences are MGHDK and SYGVNS. V was trimmed by 4 bases and J by 4 bases, leaving 15 bases between them. CDR3 loop: CASSAERAAADTQYF. The DNA of the CDR3 is TGTGCCAGCAGTGCGGAGAGGGCGGCGGCAGATACGCAGTATTTT.

This clonotype was detected a few times. The chain is built from TRBV29-1 and TRBJ2-2, with D possibly being TRBD2 (6 bases). V gave up 6 bases and J gave up 5 bases, with 16 bases separating them. Germline V gives CDR1 SQVTM, CDR2 ANQGSEA. The CDR3 runs to 14 residues. This CDR3 reads CSVPEGLGTGELFF. The DNA of the CDR3 is TGCAGCGTCCCGGAGGGGCTGGGAACCGGGGAGCTGTTTTTT.

The chain joins TRBV28 to TRBJ2-7; the D gene is possibly TRBD1 (6 bases). The V end was cut by 4 bases, the J end by 1 base, with 11 bases between. The germline V gene encodes CDR1 MDHEN and CDR2 SYDVKM. The CDR3 sequence is 14 residues long. The CDR3 sequence is CASSSAQGSYEQYF. The CDR3 bases are TGTGCCAGCAGTTCCGCACAGGGATCCTACGAGCAGTACTTC.

The CDR3 coding sequence is TGTGCCAGCAGTACCAGACAGAGCTCTGGGGCCAACGTCCTGACTTTC. Amino acids: CASSTRQSSGANVLTF. The chain employs TRBV6-2 or TRBV6-3 and TRBJ2-6, with D possibly matching TRBD1 (5 bases). This CDR3 comprises 16 residues. Trimming removed 5 bases at V and 0 bases at J, with 11 bases between. Germline V lookup: CDR1 MNHEY, CDR2 SVGEGT.

The rearrangement links TRBV4-1 to TRBJ2-7; 7 bases line up with TRBD2. The germline CDR1 and CDR2 sequences are MGHRA and YSYEKL. With 4 bases clipped from V and 3 bases from J, the junction kept 9 bases outside the gene matches. The CDR3 runs 15 residues. CDR3 in DNA: TGCGCCAGCAGCCCCAGGGAAGGGACTAACTACGAGCAGTACTTC. Translation gives CASSPREGTNYEQYF.

V usage is TRBV7-2 and J usage is TRBJ2-7, with a tentative D call TRBD1 (6 bases). CDR1 is SGHTA, CDR2 FQGNSA, per germline. This CDR3 comprises 14 residues. The V end lost 2 bases, the J end lost 3 bases, and 11 bases lay between the germline ends. The CDR3, as DNA: TGTGCCAGCAGCTTAATAGGGGACATCTACGAGCAGTACTTC. This sequence encodes CASSLIGDIYEQYF.

The sample holds a few counts of this clonotype. V gene TRBV7-6 combines with J gene TRBJ2-7, with a possible D match to TRBD2 (6 bases). Germline values: CDR1 SGHVS, CDR2 FNYEAQ. Trimming pared 5 bases from V and 0 bases from J, leaving 17 bases between. This CDR3 spans 16 amino acids. In nucleotides, the CDR3 is TGTGCCAGCAGCCCCCAAGTAGGAGGGAGCTCCTACGAGCAGTACTTC. This codes for CASSPQVGGSSYEQYF.

This clonotype was seen more than once but under ten times. The J gene is TRBJ2-7, the V gene TRBV28, with D unresolved. V gave up 4 bases and J gave up 3 bases, with 10 bases separating them. Germline V gene data show CDR1 as MDHEN and CDR2 as SYDVKM. The CDR3 totals 13 residues. CDR3 sequence: CASSSEHNYEQYF. In DNA, the CDR3 is TGTGCCAGCAGTTCTGAACATAACTACGAGCAGTACTTC.

The chain couples TRBV9 to TRBJ2-1; a weak D match, TRBD2 (5 bases). The CDR3 totals 11 residues. Germline V gene sequence: CDR1 SGDLS, CDR2 YYNGEE. Trimming pared 3 bases from V and 8 bases from J, leaving 6 bases between. The CDR3 DNA follows: TGTGCCAGCAGCGAGAGGGATGAGCAGTTCTTC. Its translation is CASSERDEQFF. The full variable domain, completed using reference TRBV9 and TRBJ2-1, is DSGVTQTPKHLITATGQRVTLRCSPRSGDLSVYWYQQSLDQGLQFLIQYYNGEERAKGNILERFSAQQFPDLHSELNLSSLELGDSALYFCASSERDEQFFGPGTRLTVL.

This clonotype was recorded many times. The chain has TRBV7-6 and TRBJ1-5, with no clear D. Germline V gene lookup returns CDR1 SGHVS and CDR2 FNYEAQ. This CDR3 contains 15 residues. V lost 5 bases, J lost 3 bases, and 14 bases lay in between. CDR3 loop: CASSPLIGDNQPQHF. CDR3 bases: TGTGCCAGCAGCCCTTTGATCGGGGACAATCAGCCCCAGCATTTT.

The table lists this clonotype with a few counts. The V call is TRBV6-6, the J call TRBJ2-7, with 11 bases matching TRBD2. J lost 3 bases, V lost 0 bases, and 4 bases had no gene match. In germline, CDR1 is MNHNY, CDR2 SVGAGI (reference sequence). This CDR3 comprises 16 residues. CDR3 loop: CASSYSASGGFYEQYF. CDR3 sequence (DNA): TGTGCCAGCAGTTACTCGGCTAGCGGGGGGTTCTACGAGCAGTACTTC.

The chain has TRBV12-3 or TRBV12-4 and TRBJ1-6; perhaps TRBD1 as D (5 bases). The V gene lost 6 bases and the J gene lost 9 bases, with 9 bases spanning the gap. The CDR3 has 12 amino acids. The CDR3 region has the DNA TGTGCCAGCAGCCTCGGGGGTTCACCCCTCCACTTT. Protein product: CASSLGGSPLHF.

This clonotype has more than one count but fewer than ten. The rearrangement joins TRBV28 to TRBJ1-5; 7 nucleotides align to TRBD1. Unmatched junction bases numbered 11, after V lost 6 bases and J lost 6 bases. This CDR3 has 15 residues. CDR1 is MDHEN, CDR2 SYDVKM, per germline. CDR3 amino acids: CASRFETGKGQPQHF. The CDR3 DNA sequence: TGTGCCAGCAGATTCGAGACAGGGAAAGGTCAGCCCCAGCATTTT. Full variable domain (remainder filled in from reference TRBV28 and TRBJ1-5): DVKVTQSSRYLVKRTGEKVFLECVQDMDHENMFWYRQDPGLGLRLIYFSYDVKMKEKGDIPEGYSVSREKKERFSLILESASTNQTSMYLCASRFETGKGQPQHFGDGTRLSIL.

Many counts were recorded for this clonotype. The chain couples TRBV7-2 to TRBJ1-2; D is uncertain. The CDR3 covers 14 residues. The V gene's germline CDR1 is SGHTA and CDR2 FQGNSA. Trimming took off 5 bases at V and 2 bases at J, with 12 bases between the two ends. CDR3 sequence reads: CASSLWGSNYGYTF. Written as DNA, the CDR3 is TGTGCCAGCAGCCTCTGGGGAAGCAACTATGGCTACACCTTC.

This clonotype was seen a few times. The chain combines TRBV7-2 with TRBJ2-1; TRBD2 might be the D (6 bases). Between the trimmed V and J ends, which lost 5 bases and 2 bases, there was a span of 16 bases. The germline gives CDR1 SGHTA, CDR2 FQGNSA. The CDR3 sequence is 16 residues long. CDR3 DNA sequence: TGTGCCAGCAGCGCCCCCGGAGGGACCGCCTACAATGAGCAGTTCTTC. Translated, it gives CASSAPGGTAYNEQFF.

This chain joins TRBV4-1 and TRBJ2-3, with 8 bases aligning to TRBD1. The CDR3 is 15 residues long. The V gene end was trimmed by 1 base and the J gene end by 3 bases; junction bases not matched to a gene: 3. Germline values: CDR1 MGHRA, CDR2 YSYEKL. The CDR3 nucleotides are TGCGCCAGCAGCCAAGCGGACAGGGCAACAGATACGCAGTATTTT. Translation gives CASSQADRATDTQYF.

The chain couples TRBV6-8 to TRBJ2-1; perhaps TRBD1 as D (6 bases). There are 16 residues in the CDR3. CDR1 and CDR2 (germline): MNHGY, SAAAGT. Trimming cost V 1 base and J 4 bases, with 14 bases left between them. CDR3 in DNA: TGTGCCAGCAGTTACTTGGGGGACATTGGATACAATGAGCAGTTCTTC. Its translation: CASSYLGDIGYNEQFF.